A selection of T cell receptor beta chains follows, all from one sample in a study of molecular identifiers for immune sequencing clone quantification. TCRdb used MiXCR to reprocess the PCR reads, holding one entry per CDR3 protein. The data contain about half a million distinct CDR3 sequences, about a fifth of them singletons. Material: naive CD8+ T cells from blood, with Jurkat cell RNA spiked in. The receptor source for this set is a human donor in good health. Some libraries in this study had Jurkat cell RNA spiked in. CDR3s include the opening cysteine and the closing phenylalanine or tryptophan. Fields, in order: V gene, D gene, J gene, clone size, CDR3 DNA, CDR3 protein. The D gene is left open where the match is weak. Clone size, where shown, is once, few, many, or a class for clones that have expanded.

TRBV24-1,-,TRBJ1-1,many,TGTGCCACCAGTGATCCGACCATCACTGAAGCTTTCTTT,CATSDPTITEAFF
TRBV13,-,TRBJ1-1,-,TGTGCCAGCAGCTCGAGGACAGATAGGAACACTGAAGCTTTCTTT,CASSSRTDRNTEAFF
TRBV4-2,TRBD1,TRBJ1-1,-,TGTGCCAGCAGCCACGGGACAGGGGACATAAACACTGAAGCTTTCTTT,CASSHGTGDINTEAFF
TRBV7-2,TRBD1,TRBJ1-1,many,TGTGCCAGCAGCTTAGAGGGGGCGGCCACTGAAGCTTTCTTT,CASSLEGAATEAFF
TRBV7-2,-,TRBJ1-5,-,TGTGCCAGCAGCTTTGGAGCAGGGCACAATCAGCCCCAGCATTTT,CASSFGAGHNQPQHF
TRBV6-5,-,TRBJ1-3,-,TGTGCCAGCACTCCCGGGGCCGTCTCTGGAAACACCATATATTTT,CASTPGAVSGNTIYF
TRBV16,-,TRBJ1-6,many,TGTGCCAGCAGCCGCAAACCAGGGGATTATAATTCACCCCTCCACTTT,CASSRKPGDYNSPLHF
TRBV5-4,-,TRBJ2-3,-,TGTGCCAGCAGCTTGGAGGTAGCGAGCACAGATACGCAGTATTTT,CASSLEVASTDTQYF
TRBV30,TRBD1,TRBJ2-7,many,TGTGCCTGGAGCGCCGGACAGGGCGGGTACGAGCAGTACTTC,CAWSAGQGGYEQYF
TRBV5-1,TRBD1,TRBJ2-3,many,TGCGCCAGCAGCGGGGACAGGTCTGATACGCAGTATTTT,CASSGDRSDTQYF
TRBV5-4,-,TRBJ1-1,many,TGTGCCAGCTTCCTTTGTTTGGCGAACACTGAAGCTTTCTTT,CASFLCLANTEAFF
TRBV20-1,-,TRBJ1-2,few,TGCAGTGCTAGAGTTGACGGACAGCCCTTCTATGGCTACACCTTC,CSARVDGQPFYGYTF
TRBV7-6,TRBD2,TRBJ2-5,few,TGTGCCAGCAGCTTCCCTAGCGGCCAAGAGACCCAGTACTTC,CASSFPSGQETQYF
TRBV7-9,TRBD2,TRBJ2-7,-,TGTGCCAGCAGCTTAGCGCGGGGGGTCCACGAGCAGTACTTC,CASSLARGVHEQYF
TRBV7-9,TRBD2,TRBJ2-7,few,TGTGCCAGCAGCTTAGCGTGGACTAGCGGGTCTTCTGAGCAGTACTTC,CASSLAWTSGSSEQYF
TRBV7-2,-,TRBJ2-5,many,TGTGCCAGCAGCCACGGACTGGACGGGGAGACCCAGTACTTC,CASSHGLDGETQYF
TRBV29-1,-,TRBJ2-1,few,TGCAGCGCACAGGGATCCAAAGAGGAGCAGTTCTTC,CSAQGSKEEQFF
TRBV5-4,-,TRBJ1-1,many,TGTGCCAGCAGCGAGGGACCAATCACTGAAGCTTTCTTT,CASSEGPITEAFF
TRBV6-1,TRBD2,TRBJ2-7,many,TGTGCCAGCAGTGAGCGGGGGGTCTACGAGCAGTACTTC,CASSERGVYEQYF
TRBV20-1,TRBD2,TRBJ2-3,many,TGCAGTGCCCCAGGACTAGCGGGGACCTACACAGATACGCAGTATTTT,CSAPGLAGTYTDTQYF
TRBV28,-,TRBJ2-1,few,TGTGCCAGCAGTTTGCCTCCTCGGGTTGTATACAATGAGCAGTTCTTC,CASSLPPRVVYNEQFF
TRBV9,-,TRBJ2-2,once,TGTGCCAGCAGCGTAGACCCGGGAGTCCGCACCGGGGGGCTGTTTTTT,CASSVDPGVRTGGLFF
TRBV12-3/TRBV12-4,TRBD1,TRBJ2-3,many,TGTGCCAGCAGACTCAGGGGGCGAGGCACAGATACGCAGTATTTT,CASRLRGRGTDTQYF
TRBV24-1,-,TRBJ2-1,few,TGTGCCACCAGTGATCATCAGGGGAGCGATGAGCAGTTCTTC,CATSDHQGSDEQFF
TRBV4-1,-,TRBJ2-3,many,TGCGCCAGCAGCCAGGGGAGGTGGACAGATACGCAGTATTTT,CASSQGRWTDTQYF
TRBV4-1,-,TRBJ1-1,many,TGCGCCAGCAGCCAAGAGAAGCAGGGGTCCACTGAAGCTTTCTTT,CASSQEKQGSTEAFF
TRBV19,TRBD1,TRBJ2-3,-,TGTGCCAGTACTGGACAGGGGGCTGATACGCAGTATTTT,CASTGQGADTQYF
TRBV27,-,TRBJ2-7,-,TGTGCCAGCAGTTTAAAGGGGGAAGCCTACGAGCAGTACTTC,CASSLKGEAYEQYF
TRBV4-3,-,TRBJ1-6,few,TGCGCCAGCAGCCAAGATAGGACATTCGGGGTTTTGGGCTATTCACCCCTCCACTTT,CASSQDRTFGVLGYSPLHF
TRBV10-3,TRBD1,TRBJ2-7,many,TGTGCCATCGGGACAGGGGACTCCTACGAGCAGTACTTC,CAIGTGDSYEQYF
TRBV20-1,TRBD2,TRBJ2-7,-,TGCAGTGCTAGTAGGACTAGCGGGCTCATCTACGAGCAGTACTTC,CSASRTSGLIYEQYF
TRBV20-1,TRBD1,TRBJ2-5,-,TGCAGTGCTAGGCGTACCCGGGACAGGGGGCGCGGAGAGACCCAGTACTTC,CSARRTRDRGRGETQYF
TRBV5-1,-,TRBJ2-7,many,TGCGCCAGCAGCCCCGGGGGGCACGAGCAGTACTTC,CASSPGGHEQYF
TRBV12-3/TRBV12-4,TRBD2,TRBJ2-3,-,TGTGCCAGCAGTTCGCTCATCCAGCGGGGAACAGATACGCAGTATTTT,CASSSLIQRGTDTQYF
TRBV5-4,TRBD2,TRBJ2-3,-,TGTGCCAGCAGCGTTTTCCCGATGGCTAGCGGGGAGCACACAGATACGCAGTATTTT,CASSVFPMASGEHTDTQYF
TRBV6-5,-,TRBJ2-1,-,TGTGCCAGCAGTTACTCGACAACGCTACCTTACAATGAGCAGTTCTTC,CASSYSTTLPYNEQFF
TRBV7-9,-,TRBJ1-1,-,TGTGCCAGCAGCTTACCATGGGGGACTGAAGCTTTCTTT,CASSLPWGTEAFF
TRBV4-3,-,TRBJ1-6,-,TGCGCCAGCAGCCCTATAACACAGGGAAGATCACCCCTCCACTTT,CASSPITQGRSPLHF
TRBV12-3/TRBV12-4,TRBD1,TRBJ2-5,-,TGTGCCAGCAGTGCCATCGGGACAGGCGAGACCCAGTACTTC,CASSAIGTGETQYF
TRBV7-9,TRBD1,TRBJ2-7,few,TGTGCCAGCAGCTTAGTTACAGGGGCCACGAGGGACTACGAGCAGTACTTC,CASSLVTGATRDYEQYF
TRBV12-3/TRBV12-4,-,TRBJ2-7,-,TGTGCCAGCAGCCCAACCCCTTTCGACAGGTACGAGCAGTACTTC,CASSPTPFDRYEQYF
TRBV19,-,TRBJ2-7,-,TGTGCCAGTAGTATGGGAGGGGGCCGAATCCGCGAGCAGTACTTC,CASSMGGGRIREQYF